The TCR beta chain under discussion was sequenced for a study of shared clonotypes between healthy human individuals. Clones were read by immunoSEQ multiplex PCR, and TCRdb kept only the in-frame ones, dropping some. The repertoire consists of around 1.4 million clones, with approximately 98.5% occurring once and the leading ten covering about 0.35%. The study drew its donors from healthy HIV-negative adults without recent acute infections or vaccinations. The sequencing input was naive CD4+ T cells sorted from blood. Subset here: CD45RA+ positively selected. The TCR sequence derives from a man younger than 45 in good health.

The CDR3 coding sequence is TGTGCCAGCACGTCCAGCCTGGCTGATACGCAGTATTTT. It specifies CASTSSLADTQYF. This chain joins TRBV6-1 and TRBJ2-3, with D unclear. This CDR3 is 13 amino acids long. CDR1 is MNHNS and CDR2 is SASEGT in the germline V gene. Trimming pared 7 bases from V and 6 bases from J, leaving 14 bases between.